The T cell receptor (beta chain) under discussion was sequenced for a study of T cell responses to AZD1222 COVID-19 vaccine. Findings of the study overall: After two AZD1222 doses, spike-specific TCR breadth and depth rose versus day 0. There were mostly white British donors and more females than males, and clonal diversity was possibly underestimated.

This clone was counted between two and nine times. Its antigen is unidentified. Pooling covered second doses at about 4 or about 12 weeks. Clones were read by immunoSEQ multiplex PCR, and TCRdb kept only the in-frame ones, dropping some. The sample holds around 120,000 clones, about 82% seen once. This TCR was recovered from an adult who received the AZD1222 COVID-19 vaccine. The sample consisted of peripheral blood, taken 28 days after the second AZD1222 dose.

The CDR3 protein is CASSPPSQDGAGYTF. In DNA, the CDR3 is TGTGCCAGCTCACCACCATCCCAGGATGGGGCCGGCTACACCTTC. The rearrangement uses TRBV18 and TRBJ1-2; possibly TRBD1 for D (5 bases). CDR1 and CDR2 (germline): KGHSH, LQKENI. The CDR3 sequence is 15 residues long. V lost 0 bases and J 8 bases, leaving 16 bases between the germline ends.